These 21 T cell receptor beta chains were all obtained from the same sample, sequenced in a study of T cell clones after liver transplantation. The protocol was immunoSEQ multiplex PCR, while the TCRdb copy is restricted to in-frame clones and leaves out a portion. The sample yields about 15,000 clones, approximately 86% seen once. The source was CD8+ T cells from blood, collected approximately 50 months after liver transplant. The origin of the receptors is a human patient who received a liver transplant. The graft donor may have contributed some T cells.

CDR3 loop: CASSHTGGLMYEQYF. The DNA of the CDR3 is TGTGCCAGCAGCCACACAGGGGGCCTTATGTACGAGCAGTACTTC. This sequence joins TRBV27 and TRBJ2-7; 9 bases agree with TRBD1. Trimming took 6 bases from V and 4 from J; bases not matched to a gene: 10. This CDR3 has 15 residues. The germline gives CDR1 MNHEY, CDR2 SMNVEV (reference sequence).

The V call is TRBV4-3, the J call TRBJ2-5; D is perhaps TRBD2 (6 bases). V lost 0 bases, J lost 7 bases, and 15 bases lay in between. The CDR3 runs 15 residues. Germline assignment: CDR1 LGHNA and CDR2 YSLEER. The CDR3 sequence: CASSQDRGGVGTQYF. The CDR3 DNA sequence: TGCGCCAGCAGCCAAGATCGGGGCGGGGTCGGGACCCAGTACTTC.

This clone was seen more than once but under ten times. The chain has TRBV28 and TRBJ2-7; D is ambiguous. CDR1 is MDHEN, CDR2 SYDVKM, per germline. There are 14 residues in the CDR3. V dropped 6 bases and J dropped 6 bases, with 18 bases sitting between them. CDR3 nucleotides: TGTGCCAGCAGACAAAAGACGGGCTCGTCCGAGCAGTACTTC. Translated: CASRQKTGSSEQYF.

The rearrangement links TRBV27 to TRBJ1-5; D not certain. V lost 2 bases and J 0 bases, leaving 5 bases between the germline ends. CDR1 and CDR2 from the germline V gene are MNHEY and SMNVEV (reference sequence). The CDR3 covers 14 residues. The CDR3 is CASSLRDSNQPQHF. Written as DNA, the CDR3 is TGTGCCAGCAGTTTAAGGGATAGCAATCAGCCCCAGCATTTT.

The chain links TRBV7-9 to TRBJ1-1; possible D gene TRBD1, 5 bases. The CDR3 totals 11 residues. V dropped 4 bases and J dropped 7 bases, with 7 bases sitting between them. Germline CDR1 and CDR2: SEHNR and FQNEAQ (reference sequence). CDR3 region: CASSSTVEAFF. The DNA of the CDR3 is TGTGCCAGCAGCTCGACAGTTGAAGCTTTCTTT. Using reference TRBV7-9 and TRBJ1-1 for the parts outside the CDR3, the full variable domain is DTGVSQNPRHKITKRGQNVTFRCDPISEHNRLYWYRQTLGQGPEFLTYFQNEAQLEKSRLLSDRFSAERPKGSFSTLEIQRTEQGDSAMYLCASSSTVEAFFGQGTRLTVV.

The chain has TRBV6-1 and TRBJ2-1; 10 bases are a match to TRBD1. CDR3 length equals 13 residues. Germline V gives CDR1 MNHNS, CDR2 SASEGT. The V gene end was trimmed by 9 bases and the J gene end by 8 bases; junction bases not matched to a gene: 7. DNA of the CDR3: TGTGCCAGGGGGACAGGGGTAATCGATGAGCAGTTCTTC. This encodes CARGTGVIDEQFF.

This chain joins TRBV9 and TRBJ2-5, with D perhaps assigned TRBD1 or TRBD2 (5 bases each). The CDR3 length is 15 residues. Germline V CDR1 and CDR2: SGDLS, YYNGEE. The V end lost 4 bases, the J end lost 9 bases, and 22 bases lay between the germline ends. The CDR3 DNA follows: TGTGCCAGCAGCCCAGGGACGGTCGGTCCACTGCCCCAGTACTTC. Translated: CASSPGTVGPLPQYF.

V usage is TRBV4-1 and J usage is TRBJ1-2; possible D gene TRBD1, 6 bases. This CDR3 is built from 16 residues. The V gene's germline CDR1 is MGHRA and CDR2 YSYEKL. Deletions cut 0 bases from V and 4 bases from J, with 15 bases between. The CDR3 region is CASSQDRAGVGYGYTF. CDR3 nucleotides: TGCGCCAGCAGCCAAGATCGCGCAGGGGTTGGCTATGGCTACACCTTC.

This clone was recorded a few times. The chain links TRBV29-1 to TRBJ2-1, with a possible D match to TRBD2 (5 bases). Trimming took off 3 bases at V and 5 bases at J, with 17 bases between the two ends. Germline V gene lookup returns CDR1 SQVTM and CDR2 ANQGSEA. The CDR3 contains 15 residues. In nucleotides, the CDR3 is TGCAGCGTTGACTTTTCCCTTGCACTAGACAATGAGCAGTTCTTC. Amino acid sequence: CSVDFSLALDNEQFF.

The rearrangement links TRBV9 to TRBJ2-1; TRBD2 aligns across 9 bases. The CDR3 contains 16 residues. Germline lookup yields CDR1 SGDLS and CDR2 YYNGEE. V gave up 2 bases and J gave up 5 bases; unmatched junction bases: 8. The CDR3 DNA sequence: TGTGCCAGCAGCGTGGCTAGCGGGATGATGGACAATGAGCAGTTCTTC. This translates into CASSVASGMMDNEQFF.

This chain joins TRBV5-4 and TRBJ1-1; TRBD1 might be the D (6 bases). Trimming took 0 bases from V and 3 from J, leaving 12 bases between them. The CDR3 consists of 15 residues. The V gene's germline CDR1 is SGHNT and CDR2 YYREEE (reference sequence). The CDR3: CASSLDPGADTEAFF. The CDR3 bases are TGTGCCAGCAGCTTGGATCCGGGGGCTGACACTGAAGCTTTCTTT.

The count of this clone is one. The V and J genes are TRBV4-2 and TRBJ1-5; D is ambiguous. Germline V gene lookup returns CDR1 LGHNA and CDR2 YNFKEQ. V dropped 4 bases and J dropped 3 bases, with 13 bases sitting between them. The CDR3 is 15 amino acids. The CDR3, as DNA: TGTGCCAGCAGCCTCTTGCGGGATATCAATCAGCCCCAGCATTTT. Residues: CASSLLRDINQPQHF.

V and J are TRBV7-9 and TRBJ1-5; tentative D call: TRBD1 (5 bases). The germline V gene has CDR1 SEHNR and CDR2 FQNEAQ (reference sequence). This CDR3 comprises 15 residues. Deletions cut 5 bases from V and 4 bases from J, with 15 bases between. CDR3 residues: CASSVGRGGNQPQHF. The CDR3 DNA reads as TGTGCCAGCAGCGTAGGGAGGGGAGGAAATCAGCCCCAGCATTTT.

Only a few counts were recorded for this clone. The chain uses TRBV9 and TRBJ2-1; 7 bases map to TRBD1. Trimming removed 2 bases from V and 2 bases from J; junction bases left unmatched: 7. CDR1 is SGDLS, CDR2 YYNGEE, per germline. The CDR3 runs 16 residues. CDR3 nucleotides: TGTGCCAGCAGCGTCGTCACAGGGGACGCCTACAATGAGCAGTTCTTC. Protein: CASSVVTGDAYNEQFF.

The rearrangement links TRBV6-1 to TRBJ2-5; D may correspond to TRBD1 or TRBD2 (6 bases each). The J call may not be correct, given that the DNA end is closer to TRBJ2-7. Germline V CDR1 and CDR2: MNHNS, SASEGT. The CDR3 totals 17 residues. This chain's CDR3 is CASSVRTAGRDWDEQYF. In DNA form, the CDR3 reads TGTGCCAGCAGTGTCCGGACAGCCGGGCGGGATTGGGACGAGCAGTACTTC.

The genes are TRBV27 and TRBJ2-1, with 11 bases matching TRBD2. V trimming: 4 bases; J trimming: 6 bases; junction bases outside the gene matches: 8. The CDR3 consists of 16 residues. The V gene's germline CDR1 is MNHEY and CDR2 SMNVEV (reference sequence). CDR3 amino acids: CASSSLAGGPINEQFF. CDR3 nucleotides: TGTGCCAGCAGTTCGTTAGCGGGAGGGCCTATCAATGAGCAGTTCTTC.

The V and J genes are TRBV2 and TRBJ2-1; D is undetermined. The germline CDR1 and CDR2 sequences are SNHLY and FYNNEI. CDR3 length: 13 amino acids. V lost 6 bases to trimming and J lost 3 bases, with 9 bases between them. The CDR3 sequence is CASREIGYNEQFF. The CDR3 DNA follows: TGTGCCAGCAGAGAGATCGGCTACAATGAGCAGTTCTTC.

The rearrangement uses TRBV7-9 and TRBJ1-1; D is unclear. Germline values: CDR1 SEHNR, CDR2 FQNEAQ (reference sequence). CDR3 length: 14 amino acids. The V end was cut by 4 bases, the J end by 4 bases, with 13 bases between. DNA of the CDR3: TGTGCCAGCAGCTCCCTGGTCCGAGGCACTGAAGCTTTCTTT. It yields the protein CASSSLVRGTEAFF.

V gene TRBV2 combines with J gene TRBJ2-7; D is possibly TRBD1 (5 bases). Germline values: CDR1 SNHLY, CDR2 FYNNEI. The CDR3 sequence is 14 residues long. V was shortened by 3 bases and J by 0 bases, with 9 bases between the two germline ends. CDR3 DNA sequence: TGTGCCAGCAGTGACCAGGACAACTCCTACGAGCAGTACTTC. Protein sequence: CASSDQDNSYEQYF.

The chain employs TRBV27 and TRBJ1-1; D possibly corresponds to TRBD1 (5 bases). Trimming took 2 bases from V and 4 from J, leaving 11 bases between them. Germline CDR1 reads MNHEY; CDR2 reads SMNVEV (reference sequence). This CDR3 has 14 residues. In DNA, the CDR3 is TGTGCCAGCAGTTTAGCGGGGGGAGGCACTGAAGCTTTCTTT. Its protein product is CASSLAGGGTEAFF.

In its sample, this clone was seen once. The rearrangement uses TRBV5-4 and TRBJ1-2; TRBD1 matches at 9 bases. Unmatched junction bases numbered 11, after V lost 3 bases and J lost 8 bases. The length of the CDR3 is 15 residues. Looked up from germline, CDR1 is SGHNT and CDR2 is YYREEE (reference sequence). For the CDR3, the DNA is TGTGCCAGCAGCTCCTGGACAGGGGAAAGTTTCGGCTACACCTTC. Translation gives CASSSWTGESFGYTF. The full variable domain, with the rest looked up from reference TRBV5-4 and TRBJ1-2, is ETGVTQSPTHLIKTRGQQVTLRCSSQSGHNTVSWYQQALGQGPQFIFQYYREEENGRGNFPPRFSGLQFPNYSSELNVNALELDDSALYLCASSSWTGESFGYTFGSGTRLTVV.